The 22 T cell receptor beta chains given below trace back to one sample, sequenced in a study of a mutant IDH1 vaccine in newly diagnosed glioma. Time point denoted: week 35, safety follow-up. Each vaccine dose was 300 ug of mutant IDH1 20-mer peptide, with topical imiquimod. Sequencing was performed with immunoSEQ multiplex PCR; in TCRdb, only in-frame clones are kept and a portion is missing. This sample has roughly 68,000 clones, with 74% found just once. Their antigen targets remain unknown. The starting material was PBMCs, obtained from a glioma patient whose treatment included an IDH1 peptide vaccine. Receptors were obtained from a man aged 45-65 years with glioma.

The chain has TRBV19 and TRBJ1-1; D remains unclear. The length of the CDR3 is 12 residues. Germline CDR1 LNHDA, CDR2 SQIVND (reference sequence). The ends were cut back, 10 bases at V and 1 base at J, with 10 bases in the middle. The CDR3 loop reads CATRLGNTEAFF. CDR3 bases: TGTGCCACCCGGCTCGGGAACACTGAAGCTTTCTTT.

This chain joins TRBV19 and TRBJ1-1; D ambiguous. Germline-derived CDR1 and CDR2 are LNHDA and SQIVND (reference sequence). Trimming removed 3 bases from V and 0 bases from J, with 8 bases in between. This CDR3 has 14 residues. The CDR3 loop is CASSIKHLNTEAFF. CDR3 DNA: TGTGCCAGTAGTATTAAACACCTGAACACTGAAGCTTTCTTT.

The V and J genes are TRBV6-5 and TRBJ2-7, with 8 nucleotides matching TRBD1. The CDR3 runs 11 residues. Germline trimming cut 4 bases from V and 9 bases from J; bases unmatched to any gene: 2. Germline CDR1 MNHEY, CDR2 SVGAGI. The chain's CDR3 is CASSSGTGQYF. CDR3 in DNA: TGTGCCAGCAGTTCCGGGACAGGGCAGTACTTC.

The gene calls are TRBV29-1 and TRBJ1-5, with D unresolved. Trimming took 3 bases from V and 1 from J, leaving 7 bases between them. This CDR3 comprises 13 residues. CDR1 and CDR2 from the germline V gene are SQVTM and ANQGSEA. The chain's CDR3 is CSVEINSNQPQHF. The CDR3 region has the DNA TGCAGCGTTGAGATAAACAGCAATCAGCCCCAGCATTTT.

In its sample, this clone was seen a few times. This chain joins TRBV9 and TRBJ1-5; tentative D call: TRBD1 (5 bases). V lost 0 bases to trimming and J lost 9 bases, with 13 bases between them. CDR3 length: 14 residues. CDR1 is SGDLS and CDR2 is YYNGEE in the germline V gene. In nucleotides, the CDR3 is TGTGCCAGCAGCGTAGGAACTACCGGGGGGCCCCAGCATTTT. Translated: CASSVGTTGGPQHF.

This rearrangement joins TRBV5-1 to TRBJ2-1, with 9 bases identical to TRBD2. Germline V gene lookup returns CDR1 SGHRS and CDR2 YFSETQ. The CDR3 consists of 13 residues. The J segment lost 12 bases and the V segment lost 7 bases, leaving 11 bases of the junction unmatched. As DNA, the CDR3 is TGCGCCAGCGAGGGCGGGGGGGCCGGTGGGCAGTTCTTC. Translated: CASEGGGAGGQFF. The whole variable domain, filled in from reference TRBV5-1 and TRBJ2-1, reads KAGVTQTPRYLIKTRGQQVTLSCSPISGHRSVSWYQQTPGQGLQFLFEYFSETQRNKGNFPGRFSGRQFSNSRSEMNVSTLELGDSALYLCASEGGGAGGQFFGPGTRLTVL.

The chain uses TRBV10-2 and TRBJ1-1, with D possibly matching TRBD1 (5 bases). Trimming shortened V by 10 bases and J by 1 base, and 10 bases separated the two germline ends. The length of the CDR3 is 12 residues. Per germline, CDR1 WSHSY and CDR2 SAAADI. CDR3: CATHGGNTEAFF. CDR3 bases: TGCGCCACCCATGGGGGGAACACTGAAGCTTTCTTT.

The rearrangement joins TRBV19 to TRBJ1-5; D is unresolved. Trimming stripped 2 bases from V and 4 bases from J, with 6 bases between. The germline V gene encodes CDR1 LNHDA and CDR2 SQIVND (reference sequence). The CDR3 has 13 amino acids. Here the CDR3 DNA reads TGTGCCAGTAGTATAACGAGGAATCAGCCCCAGCATTTT. It codes for CASSITRNQPQHF.

The chain uses TRBV2 and TRBJ1-5; D is undetermined. Germline lookup yields CDR1 SNHLY and CDR2 FYNNEI. V was trimmed by 3 bases and J by 6 bases, leaving 15 bases between them. This CDR3 comprises 15 residues. The CDR3 DNA reads TGTGCCAGCAGTGAGGCATCTACTGTTAGTCAGCCCCAGCATTTT. It yields the protein CASSEASTVSQPQHF.

This rearrangement joins TRBV5-4 to TRBJ2-6; 9 bases agree with TRBD1. Germline trimming cut 4 bases from V and 3 bases from J; bases unmatched to any gene: 2. This CDR3 region has 15 residues. Germline V CDR1 and CDR2: SGHNT, YYREEE (reference sequence). The CDR3 bases are TGTGCCAGCAGCGGGACAGGGTTTGGGGCCAACGTCCTGACTTTC. Translation: CASSGTGFGANVLTF.

The chain couples TRBV28 to TRBJ2-7; D is possibly TRBD2 (6 bases). Germline V gives CDR1 MDHEN, CDR2 SYDVKM. Trimming shortened V by 2 bases and J by 3 bases, and 11 bases separated the two germline ends. There are 14 residues in the CDR3. Here the CDR3 reads CASSLMRDYYEQYF. CDR3 in DNA: TGTGCCAGCAGTTTAATGCGGGATTACTACGAGCAGTACTTC.

This CDR3 is CASSPQGLGNQPQHF. The CDR3 coding sequence is TGTGCCAGCAGCCCACAGGGGCTAGGCAATCAGCCCCAGCATTTT. J is TRBJ1-5 and V is TRBV27; 7 nucleotides line up with TRBD1. This CDR3 region has 15 residues. Germline CDR1 and CDR2: MNHEY and SMNVEV (reference sequence). Unmatched junction bases numbered 7, after V lost 6 bases and J lost 2 bases.

This chain joins TRBV6-5 and TRBJ1-2; 7 bases fit TRBD1. The CDR3 extends over 15 amino acids. V lost 5 bases, J lost 1 base, and 7 bases stayed unmatched. The germline V gene encodes CDR1 MNHEY and CDR2 SVGAGI. Here the CDR3 DNA reads TGTGCCAGCAGTCGAGATAACAGGGGTAACTATGGCTACACCTTC. Protein product: CASSRDNRGNYGYTF.

This clone occurred once. The V and J genes are TRBV6-6 and TRBJ1-6, with a tentative D call TRBD1 (5 bases). Germline CDR1 is MNHNY and CDR2 is SVGAGI (reference sequence). CDR3 length: 15 residues. V dropped 2 bases and J dropped 9 bases, with 14 bases sitting between them. The CDR3 protein is CASSYGAFGLSPLHF. The CDR3 DNA follows: TGTGCCAGCAGTTACGGGGCGTTCGGGCTTTCACCCCTCCACTTT.

This chain uses TRBV1 with TRBJ2-3; TRBD2 is the table's D call and was not checked against the DNA. TRBV1 is flagged as a pseudogene. The CDR3 runs to 17 residues. DNA for the CDR3: TGCACCAGCAGCCCTACTCCGACTAGCGGGGAAACAGATACGCAGTATTTT. It translates to CTSSPTPTSGETDTQYF.

This clone was seen more than once but under ten times. This sequence joins TRBV27 and TRBJ1-6, with 8 bases matching TRBD1. V was clipped by 4 bases and J by 5 bases; unmatched bases: 10. There are 17 residues in the CDR3. Germline V gives CDR1 MNHEY, CDR2 SMNVEV (reference sequence). CDR3 region: CASSWVAGGADNSPLHF. DNA for the CDR3: TGTGCCAGCAGTTGGGTTGCAGGGGGCGCCGATAATTCACCCCTCCACTTT.

The chain uses TRBV28 and TRBJ2-6, with D perhaps being TRBD1 or TRBD2 (5 bases each). Deletions cut 2 bases from V and 0 bases from J, with 8 bases between. In germline, CDR1 is MDHEN, CDR2 SYDVKM. The CDR3 has 16 amino acids. CDR3 sequence: CASSLTGTSGANVLTF. The CDR3 bases are TGTGCCAGCAGTTTAACCGGGACCTCTGGGGCCAACGTCCTGACTTTC.

The chain has TRBV28 and TRBJ2-7; TRBD2 matches 15 bases. The germline CDR1 and CDR2 sequences are MDHEN and SYDVKM. V shed 6 bases and J 7 bases; nucleotides not matched to a gene: 10. This CDR3 has 16 residues. The CDR3 coding sequence is TGTGCCAGCAGCCGATGGACTAGCGGGGGGGCAGGTGAGCAGTACTTC. Translated, it gives CASSRWTSGGAGEQYF.

The V gene is TRBV5-6, the J gene TRBJ2-7; the match to TRBD1 covers 8 bases. The germline V gene has CDR1 SGHDT and CDR2 YYEEEE. This CDR3 is 14 amino acids long. After removal of 4 bases from V and 3 bases from J, the junction contained 6 bases not matched to a gene. Here the CDR3 DNA reads TGTGCCAGCAGCATTGGACAGGGTAACTACGAGCAGTACTTC. Residues: CASSIGQGNYEQYF.

This sequence joins TRBV5-6 and TRBJ2-1; no definite D call. The V gene's germline CDR1 is SGHDT and CDR2 YYEEEE. This CDR3 is 14 amino acids long. V lost 1 base and J 6 bases, leaving 11 bases between the germline ends. The CDR3 protein is CASSLYQMGNEQFF. The CDR3 DNA sequence: TGTGCCAGCAGCTTGTACCAAATGGGCAATGAGCAGTTCTTC.

This chain links TRBV28 with TRBJ2-1; TRBD1 agrees at 9 bases. The V segment lost 6 bases and the J segment 3 bases; nucleotides outside the gene matches: 6. The germline V gene has CDR1 MDHEN and CDR2 SYDVKM. The CDR3 consists of 15 residues. The CDR3: CASRTGDRVYNEQFF. Written as DNA, the CDR3 is TGTGCCAGCAGAACGGGGGACAGGGTCTACAATGAGCAGTTCTTC.

This clone was observed a few times. V usage is TRBV14 and J usage is TRBJ2-5; D is ambiguous. CDR3 length: 11 amino acids. V lost 4 bases and J 1 base, leaving 1 base between the germline ends. Germline loops: CDR1 SGHDN, CDR2 FVKESK. CDR3 bases: TGTGCCAGCAGCCTCCAAGAGACCCAGTACTTC. Translating gives CASSLQETQYF.